This T cell receptor beta chain was identified during a study of shared clonotypes between healthy human individuals. Study information: Aged 18 to 49, the donors were a couple of women and a few men.

CDR3 length: 13 residues. Trimming stripped 4 bases from V and 6 bases from J, with 12 bases between. The germline V gene has CDR1 MNHNS and CDR2 SASEGT. Overall study results and limits: Despite large depth, sorted-subset datasets appeared incompletely sequenced.

Each subset's genomic DNA was split evenly across several immunoSEQ plates. Here immunoSEQ multiplex PCR was the method, and the copy in TCRdb shows in-frame clones only, minus some. The sample lists approximately 2.1 million clones, more than 85% occurring once. Concerning this clone itself: Antigen unknown.

Sequencing was performed on naive CD4+ T cells from PBMCs. Documented subset: CD45RA+ positively selected. The TCR comes from a man between 18 and 29 years old in good health. Some clones in this sample may be carry-over from other donors' samples. V and J are TRBV6-1 and TRBJ1-1; tentative D call: TRBD1 (6 bases). CDR3 loop: CASSANRVPEAFF. The CDR3 DNA reads as TGTGCCAGCAGTGCCAACAGGGTTCCTGAAGCTTTCTTT.